The clone carrying this TCR beta chain has ten or more counts. This record belongs to a study of regulatory T cells in long-lasting Graves disease. Trimming removed 4 bases from V and 0 bases from J, with 10 bases in between. Germline lookup yields CDR1 SGHTA and CDR2 FQGTGA. The CDR3 runs 15 residues. Libraries of TCR beta came from iRepertoire HTBI primers plus Arm-PCR of CDR3 regions. TCRdb fed the multiplex PCR reads into MiXCR, producing one record per CDR3 protein. The data contain approximately 230,000 distinct CDR3 sequences, about 18% of them singletons. The time point: newly diagnosed GD, antithyroid drugs for less than 3 months. Following extraction of RNA from PBMCs, that RNA was used to make the TCR library.

The chain uses TRBV7-3 and TRBJ2-1, with unresolved D. Sequenced here: peripheral blood mononuclear cells (PBMCs), sampled at new diagnosis, from a patient treated with antithyroid drugs. The clonotype comes from a female donor with Graves disease. The CDR3 loop reads CASSSEISSYNEQFF. DNA of the CDR3: TGTGCCAGCAGCTCTGAAATTAGCTCCTACAATGAGCAGTTCTTC.